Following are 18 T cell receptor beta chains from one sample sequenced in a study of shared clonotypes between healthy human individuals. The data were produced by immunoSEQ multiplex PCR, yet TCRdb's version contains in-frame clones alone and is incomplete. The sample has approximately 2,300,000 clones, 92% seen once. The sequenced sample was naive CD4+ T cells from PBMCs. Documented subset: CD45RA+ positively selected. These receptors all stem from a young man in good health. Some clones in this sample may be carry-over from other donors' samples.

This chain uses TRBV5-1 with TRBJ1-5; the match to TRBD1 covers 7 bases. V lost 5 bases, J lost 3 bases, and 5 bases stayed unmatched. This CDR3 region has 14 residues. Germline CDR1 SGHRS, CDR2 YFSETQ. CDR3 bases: TGCGCCAGCAGGCCCGGGACAGACAATCAGCCCCAGCATTTT. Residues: CASRPGTDNQPQHF.

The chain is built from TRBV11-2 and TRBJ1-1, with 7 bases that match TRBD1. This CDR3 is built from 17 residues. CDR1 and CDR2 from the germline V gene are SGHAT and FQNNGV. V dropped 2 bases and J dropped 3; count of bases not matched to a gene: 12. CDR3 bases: TGTGCCAGCAGCTTATCTCGAGCAGGGGGAGTGTACACTGAAGCTTTCTTT. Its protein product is CASSLSRAGGVYTEAFF.

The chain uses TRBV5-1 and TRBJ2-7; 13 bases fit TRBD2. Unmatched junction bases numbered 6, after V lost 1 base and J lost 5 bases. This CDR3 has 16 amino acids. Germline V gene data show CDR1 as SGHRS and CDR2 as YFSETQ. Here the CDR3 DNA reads TGCGCCAGCAGCTTGATTACTAGCGGGAGGGCCAACGAGCAGTACTTC. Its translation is CASSLITSGRANEQYF.

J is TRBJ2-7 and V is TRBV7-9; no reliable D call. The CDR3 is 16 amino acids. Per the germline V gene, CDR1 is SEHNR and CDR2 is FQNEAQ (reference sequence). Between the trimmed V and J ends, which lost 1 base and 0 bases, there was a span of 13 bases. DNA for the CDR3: TGTGCCAGCAGCTTAGGGAGTGCGTTAAGCTCCTACGAGCAGTACTTC. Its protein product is CASSLGSALSSYEQYF.

CDR3 sequence (DNA): TGTGCCTGGACCCAGCGGGAGGGCACAGATACGCAGTATTTT. Translated: CAWTQREGTDTQYF. The chain joins TRBV30 to TRBJ2-3; 9 nucleotides line up with TRBD2. This CDR3 region has 14 residues. Per germline, CDR1 GTSNPN and CDR2 SVGIG (reference sequence). J gave up 1 base and V 4 bases, and 3 bases lay outside the gene matches.

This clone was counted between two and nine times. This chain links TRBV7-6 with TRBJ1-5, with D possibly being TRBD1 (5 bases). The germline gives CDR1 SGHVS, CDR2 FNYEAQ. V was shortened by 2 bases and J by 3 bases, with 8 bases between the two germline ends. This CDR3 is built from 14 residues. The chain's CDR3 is CASSLTGYNQPQHF. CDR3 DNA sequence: TGTGCCAGCAGCTTAACAGGCTACAATCAGCCCCAGCATTTT.

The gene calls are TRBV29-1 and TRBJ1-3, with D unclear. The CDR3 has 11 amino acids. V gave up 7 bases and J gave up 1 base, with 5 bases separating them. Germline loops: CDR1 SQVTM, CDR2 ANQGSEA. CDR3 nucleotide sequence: TGCAGCGCCGGTTCTGGAAACACCATATATTTT. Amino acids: CSAGSGNTIYF. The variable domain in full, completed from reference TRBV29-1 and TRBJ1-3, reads SAVISQKPSRDICQRGTSLTIQCQVDSQVTMMFWYRQQPGQSLTLIATANQGSEATYESGFVIDKFPISRPNLTFSTLTVSNMSPEDSSIYLCSAGSGNTIYFGEGSWLTVV.

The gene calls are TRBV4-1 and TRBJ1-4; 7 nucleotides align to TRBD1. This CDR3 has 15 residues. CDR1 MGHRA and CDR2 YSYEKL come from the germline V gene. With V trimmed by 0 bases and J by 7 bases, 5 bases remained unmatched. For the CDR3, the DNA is TGCGCCAGCAGCCAAGAACACAGGGGATCTGAAAAACTGTTTTTT. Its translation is CASSQEHRGSEKLFF.

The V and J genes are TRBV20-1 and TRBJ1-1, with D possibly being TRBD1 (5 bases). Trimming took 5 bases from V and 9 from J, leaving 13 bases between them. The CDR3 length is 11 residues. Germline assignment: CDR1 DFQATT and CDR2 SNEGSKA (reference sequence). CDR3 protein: CSAAPGPKAFF. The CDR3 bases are TGCAGTGCTGCGCCGGGACCCAAAGCTTTCTTT.

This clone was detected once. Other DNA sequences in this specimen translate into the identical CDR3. In DNA, the CDR3 is TGTGCCAGCAGCTTAGGACGGGAGAGCTCCTACGAGCAGTACTTC. Translating gives CASSLGRESSYEQYF. The chain employs TRBV5-4 and TRBJ2-7, with TRBD2 as a possible D gene (6 bases). V was clipped by 2 bases and J by 0 bases, with 12 bases between them. Germline V CDR1 and CDR2: SGHNT, YYREEE (reference sequence). This CDR3 is 15 amino acids long.

The DNA for the CDR3 is TGCGCCAGCAGCCCGGCTCAGACAGGGACGGACAATGAGCAGTTCTTC. Amino acids: CASSPAQTGTDNEQFF. The chain has TRBV5-1 and TRBJ2-1; 7 bases match TRBD1. Trimming cost V 4 bases and J 5 bases; bases outside gene matches: 12. Germline V gives CDR1 SGHRS, CDR2 YFSETQ. The CDR3 is 16 amino acids.

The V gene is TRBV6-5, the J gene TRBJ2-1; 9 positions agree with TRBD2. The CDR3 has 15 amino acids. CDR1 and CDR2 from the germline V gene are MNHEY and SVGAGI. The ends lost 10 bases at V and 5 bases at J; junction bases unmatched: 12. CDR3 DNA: TGTGCCACGTTCCGTCCTCGCGGGAGGGACAATGAGCAGTTCTTC. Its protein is CATFRPRGRDNEQFF.

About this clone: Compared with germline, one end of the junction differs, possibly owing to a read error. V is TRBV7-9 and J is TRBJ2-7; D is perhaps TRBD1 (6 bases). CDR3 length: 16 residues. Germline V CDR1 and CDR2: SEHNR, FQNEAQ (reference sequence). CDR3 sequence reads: CASSLGVTGSSHEQYF. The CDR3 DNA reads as TGTGCCAGCAGCTTAGGGGTAACAGGGAGCTCCCACGAGCAGTACTTC.

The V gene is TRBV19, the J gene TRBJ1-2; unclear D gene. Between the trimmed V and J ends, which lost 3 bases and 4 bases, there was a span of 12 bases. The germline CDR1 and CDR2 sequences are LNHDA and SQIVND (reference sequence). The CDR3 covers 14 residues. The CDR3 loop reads CASSISGPAYGYTF. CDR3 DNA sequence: TGTGCCAGTAGTATTTCTGGACCGGCCTATGGCTACACCTTC. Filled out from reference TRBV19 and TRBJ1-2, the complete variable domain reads DGGITQSPKYLFRKEGQNVTLSCEQNLNHDAMYWYRQDPGQGLRLIYYSQIVNDFQKGDIAEGYSVSREKKESFPLTVTSAQKNPTAFYLCASSISGPAYGYTFGSGTRLTVV.

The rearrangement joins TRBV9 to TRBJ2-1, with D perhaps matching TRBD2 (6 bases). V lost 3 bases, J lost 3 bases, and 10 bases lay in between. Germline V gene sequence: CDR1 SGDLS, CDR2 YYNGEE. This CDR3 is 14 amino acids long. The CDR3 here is CASSAGVNYNEQFF. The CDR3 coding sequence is TGTGCCAGCAGCGCGGGAGTGAACTACAATGAGCAGTTCTTC.

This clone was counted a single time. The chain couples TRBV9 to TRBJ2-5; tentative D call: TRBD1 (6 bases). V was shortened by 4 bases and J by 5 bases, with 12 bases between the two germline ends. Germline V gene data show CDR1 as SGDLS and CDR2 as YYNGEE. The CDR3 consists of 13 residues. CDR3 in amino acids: CASSQGTSETQYF. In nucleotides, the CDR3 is TGTGCCAGCAGCCAGGGGACATCGGAGACCCAGTACTTC. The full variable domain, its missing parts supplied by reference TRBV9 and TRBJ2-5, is DSGVTQTPKHLITATGQRVTLRCSPRSGDLSVYWYQQSLDQGLQFLIQYYNGEERAKGNILERFSAQQFPDLHSELNLSSLELGDSALYFCASSQGTSETQYFGPGTRLLVL.

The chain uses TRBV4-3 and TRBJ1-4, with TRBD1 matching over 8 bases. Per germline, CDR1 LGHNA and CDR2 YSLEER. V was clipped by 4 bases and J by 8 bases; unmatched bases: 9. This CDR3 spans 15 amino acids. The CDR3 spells CASSPGGAGGEKLFF. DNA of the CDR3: TGCGCCAGCAGCCCTGGGGGGGCAGGGGGCGAAAAACTGTTTTTT.

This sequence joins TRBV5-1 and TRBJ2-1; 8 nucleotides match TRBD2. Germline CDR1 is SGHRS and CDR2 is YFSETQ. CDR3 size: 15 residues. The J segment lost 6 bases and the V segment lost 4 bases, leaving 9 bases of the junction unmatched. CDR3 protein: CASSHKAGDLNEQFF. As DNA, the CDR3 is TGCGCCAGCAGCCACAAAGCGGGGGACCTCAATGAGCAGTTCTTC. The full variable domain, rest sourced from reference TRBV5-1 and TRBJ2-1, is KAGVTQTPRYLIKTRGQQVTLSCSPISGHRSVSWYQQTPGQGLQFLFEYFSETQRNKGNFPGRFSGRQFSNSRSEMNVSTLELGDSALYLCASSHKAGDLNEQFFGPGTRLTVL.